This T cell receptor beta chain was retrieved from a study of control samples from healthy donors and cancer patients. This clone has just a few counts. Germline values: CDR1 LGHDT, CDR2 YNNKEL (reference sequence). Trimming pared 2 bases from V and 4 bases from J, leaving 11 bases between. The CDR3 has 15 residues. TCRdb's table, derived via immunoSEQ multiplex PCR, lists solely in-frame clones and lacks some. The sample lists tens of thousands of clones, approximately 84% occurring once. This rearrangement joins TRBV3-1 (or the pseudogene TRBV3-2) to TRBJ2-2, with D hard to call. The sequencing sample was made of PBMCs. The TCR comes from a woman aged 45 to 65 with lung cancer. CDR3 loop: CASSQSRSGTGELFF. CDR3 sequence (DNA): TGTGCCAGCAGCCAAAGTCGGTCGGGCACCGGGGAGCTGTTTTTT.